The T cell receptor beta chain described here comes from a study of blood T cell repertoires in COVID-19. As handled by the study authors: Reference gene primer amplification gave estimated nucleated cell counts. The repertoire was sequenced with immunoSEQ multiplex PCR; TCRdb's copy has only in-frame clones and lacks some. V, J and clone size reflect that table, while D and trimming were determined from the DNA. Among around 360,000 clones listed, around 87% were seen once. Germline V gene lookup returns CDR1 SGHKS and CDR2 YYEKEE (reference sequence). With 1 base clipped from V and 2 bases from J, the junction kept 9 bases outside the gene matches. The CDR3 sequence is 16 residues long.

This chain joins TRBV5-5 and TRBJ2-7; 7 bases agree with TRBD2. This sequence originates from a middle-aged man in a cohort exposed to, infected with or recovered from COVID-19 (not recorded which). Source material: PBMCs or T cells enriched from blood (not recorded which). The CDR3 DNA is TGTGCCAGCAGCTTGATACTGGCTAGCGGAACCTACGAGCAGTACTTC. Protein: CASSLILASGTYEQYF.